The clone carrying this TCR beta chain was counted a few times. Its target is not known. This CDR3 has 15 amino acids. V lost 1 base and J lost 5, with 14 bases in between. From germline, CDR1 is MNHEY and CDR2 SMNVEV (reference sequence). This entry comes from a study of T cells in Graves' hyperthyroidism and ophthalmopathy. About the study: Before treatment of any kind, peripheral blood was taken at initial diagnosis.

Absent ophthalmopathy progression within 18 months defined stable Graves' hyperthyroidism. Recently diagnosed hyperthyroidism of less than 2 months' duration affected patients aged 18 to 65. Regarding the study as a whole: Most thyroid-expanded clonotypes above 0.001 were also found in blood.

TCR beta CDR3 regions were amplified from RNA. HTBI primers were employed in a first-round RT-PCR of the TCR CDR3. TCRdb reanalysed the multiplex PCR reads using MiXCR and keeps one entry per CDR3 protein. Among about 340,000 distinct CDR3 sequences, 15% to 20% were seen once, and the ten largest hold 45% to 50%. The chain joins TRBV27 to TRBJ2-5, with D uncertain. This receptor was obtained from a woman in her fifties or sixties with Graves' hyperthyroidism. The specimen was blood. CDR3 DNA: TGTGCCAGCAGTTTATTCAGCCCGGGCGAGGAGACCCAGTACTTC. This encodes CASSLFSPGEETQYF.